This T cell receptor (beta chain) was documented in a study of blood T cell repertoires in COVID-19. Study-level information: Whether acute or convalescent, the COVID-19 samples came from the United States, Italy and Spain. Nucleic acid was either cDNA or gDNA, and it came from T cells, B-cell-depleted T cells, or PBMCs.

V shed 5 bases and J 7 bases; nucleotides not matched to a gene: 12. CDR1 is SGHRS and CDR2 is YFSETQ in the germline V gene. There are 15 residues in the CDR3. As handled by the study authors: Nucleated cell counts were estimated from reference gene primer amplification. Profiled with immunoSEQ multiplex PCR; TCRdb holds only in-frame clones, not every one. That table gives V, J and clone size, and the DNA gave D and trimming. The table lists approximately 230,000 clones, 82% of them singletons. The clonotype comes from an elderly woman with active or convalescent COVID-19. This chain joins TRBV5-1 and TRBJ1-5; 7 bases agree with TRBD1. The sequencing input was peripheral blood. CDR3 DNA sequence: TGCGCCAGCAGGCCCACAGGGGAAGGTTGGCAGCCCCAGCATTTT. Translating it yields CASRPTGEGWQPQHF.